This TCR beta chain stems from a study of T cells after yellow fever vaccination. This clonotype was seen more than once but under ten times. V shed 0 bases, J shed 5 bases, and the junction held 6 bases outside the gene matches. Germline CDR1 reads LGHNA; CDR2 reads YSLEER. This CDR3 region has 15 residues. Universal primer sites and UMIs were introduced during 5'RACE template-switching synthesis of TCR cDNA. TCRdb reanalysed the 5' RACE reads using MiXCR and keeps one entry per CDR3 protein. The table includes roughly 400,000 distinct CDR3 sequences, 18% detected once. The chain is built from TRBV4-3 and TRBJ2-5; 7 nucleotides agree with TRBD1. Sequences were derived from PBMCs, sampled before the yellow fever booster vaccination. The receptor comes from a man between 18 and 29 years old who received the YFV17D yellow fever vaccine. CDR3 loop: CASSQDVGGRETQYF. The CDR3 DNA is TGCGCCAGCAGCCAAGACGTAGGGGGCCGGGAGACCCAGTACTTC.